The entry that follows covers one T cell receptor (beta chain) sequence. The antigen it recognizes is unknown. Base qualities were left out, and no much larger clone turns up one base away. Each PCR received spiked-in synthetic TCR analog templates so that absolute template abundance could be estimated from read counts. The immunoSEQ assay was used to amplify TCRbeta CDR3 regions from genomic DNA with bias-controlled V and J gene primers. Sequencing of rearranged TCRbeta segments was done at approximately 20X coverage. The study's own analysis went as follows. Sequencing errors were corrected by clustering, and CDR3s were annotated against IMGT so that V, D and J genes could be assigned. Only productive TCRbeta rearrangements were used in downstream analyses, excluding out-of-frame or stop-codon sequences. Clonality was computed as one minus Shannon entropy normalized by the log of the number of unique productive sequences. Clones differing between time points or between blood and tumor were identified using Fisher's exact test with Benjamini-Hochberg correction, with an adjusted p below 0.01 applied as the threshold. TCRdb mirrors the immuneACCESS table, restricted to in-frame sequences. Some clones are absent from its copies; in checked studies, under half trace to an unresolved V gene, and the reason for the others is unknown. The DNA was the basis for D and trimming; V, J and clone size are from that table. The sample contains 55,000 to 75,000 clones, 81% of them found a single time. The ten top clones hold around 1.6% of the sample.

The intended sense of this specimen's time point label: pretreatment peripheral blood. A total of under 35 patients with locally advanced or metastatic urothelial carcinoma, treated at Memorial Sloan Kettering on a trial protocol, made up the cohort. Peripheral blood mononuclear cells were collected pretreatment and during treatment, at between 1 and 8 total time points per patient. The Qiagen DNeasy Blood extraction kit was used to purify genomic DNA from total PBMCs and tumor samples. PBMCs were collected pretreatment and during treatment and were isolated and stored as previously described. V is pared back by 7 bases and J by 11 bases, with 14 bases lying between the germline termini. The CDR3 contains 11 residues, cysteine and phenylalanine counted. CDR3 DNA only is kept here, 33 bases in frame from base 1. CDR1 is given as MNHNY and CDR2 as SVGAGI, both from the germline V gene (reference sequence).

This entry belongs to a study of PD-L1 blockade in urothelial cancer (dated by TCRdb to about 2017). Regarding the research as a whole: Therapy was started at some point between 2012 and 2014 for all patients, and atezolizumab 1,200 mg was administered intravenously every 3 weeks. Fewer than ten patients reached durable clinical benefit, while some 21 patients did not. Twenty-nine patients had pretreatment blood TCR-seq, roughly 25 had at least one posttreatment blood collection, and roughly 25 had tumor TCR-seq. Whole exome sequencing and RNA sequencing of pretreatment tumors were performed alongside TCR sequencing in the same patients. Blood samples yielded a median of about 150,000 T cells and more than 75,000 unique TCRs, with median clonality 0.080. Pretreatment tumor samples, along with matched peripheral blood serially collected before and after atezolizumab treatment, were subjected to TCR sequencing. The study was an exploratory multi-omic analysis of somatic, immune and clinical correlates of response to PD-L1 blockade with atezolizumab in urothelial cancer. Durable clinical benefit was defined as progression-free survival longer than 6 months, and TCR features were also tested against progression-free and overall survival. Blood samples were analyzed at 3 weeks after treatment start (second dose) and at 6 weeks after treatment start. An ECOG performance status of 0 or 1 was recorded for the patients, and 0 to 3 prior chemotherapy regimens had been received by the patients. Twenty-five of 29 patients were males with bladder-origin urothelial cancer, and about 65% of the 29 reported a prior smoking history.

What the work shows at the level of the full study, not this receptor alone: Because the sample size was small (n ≈ 30) and many exploratory analyses were performed, the results are intended to be hypothesis-generating. Improved progression-free and overall survival was associated with having pretreatment peripheral blood TCR clonality below the median. At 3 weeks after the start of treatment, tumor-associated TCR clones in peripheral blood had expanded more in patients with durable benefit (n ≈ 24, p = 0.022).

Sequenced here: PBMCs, sampled around atezolizumab (anti-PD-L1) treatment. The sequence was obtained from a man between 65 and 85 years old with urothelial cancer. This sequence uses TRBV6-6 and TRBJ1-1; TRBD1 is a possible D gene, resting on 5 matching bases. Read as DNA, the sequence is TGTGCCAGCACTGACGGGGAGGGGGCTTTCTTT. The resulting protein is CASTDGEGAFF.